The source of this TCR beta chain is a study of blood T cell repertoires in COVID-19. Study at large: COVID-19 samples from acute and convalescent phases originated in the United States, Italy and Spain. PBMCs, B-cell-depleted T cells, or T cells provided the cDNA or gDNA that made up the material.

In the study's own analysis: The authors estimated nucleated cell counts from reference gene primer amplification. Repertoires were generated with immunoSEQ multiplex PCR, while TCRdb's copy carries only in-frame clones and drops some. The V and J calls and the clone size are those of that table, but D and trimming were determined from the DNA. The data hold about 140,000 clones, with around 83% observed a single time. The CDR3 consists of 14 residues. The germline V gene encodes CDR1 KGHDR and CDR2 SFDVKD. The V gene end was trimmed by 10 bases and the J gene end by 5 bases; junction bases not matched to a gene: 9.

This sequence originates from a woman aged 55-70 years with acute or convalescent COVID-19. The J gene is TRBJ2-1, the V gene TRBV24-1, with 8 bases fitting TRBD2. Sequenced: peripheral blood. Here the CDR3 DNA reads TGTGCCACGGCGGAGCGGGGGCTCCACAATGAGCAGTTCTTC. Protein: CATAERGLHNEQFF.